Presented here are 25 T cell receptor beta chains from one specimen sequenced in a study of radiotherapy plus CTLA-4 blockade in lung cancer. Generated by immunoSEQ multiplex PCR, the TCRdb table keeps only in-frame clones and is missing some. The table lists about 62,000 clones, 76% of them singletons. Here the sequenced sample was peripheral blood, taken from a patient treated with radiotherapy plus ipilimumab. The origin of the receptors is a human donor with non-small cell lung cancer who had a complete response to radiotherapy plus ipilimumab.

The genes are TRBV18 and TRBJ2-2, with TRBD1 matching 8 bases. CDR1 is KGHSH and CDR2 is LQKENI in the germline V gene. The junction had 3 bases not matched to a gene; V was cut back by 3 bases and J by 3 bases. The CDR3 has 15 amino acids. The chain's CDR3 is CASSPTDRDTGELFF. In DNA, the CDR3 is TGTGCCAGCTCACCTACGGACAGGGACACCGGGGAGCTGTTTTTT. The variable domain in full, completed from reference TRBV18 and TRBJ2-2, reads NAGVMQNPRHLVRRRGQEARLRCSPMKGHSHVYWYRQLPEEGLKFMVYLQKENIIDESGMPKERFSAEFPKEGPSILRIQQVVRGDSAAYFCASSPTDRDTGELFFGEGSRLTVL.

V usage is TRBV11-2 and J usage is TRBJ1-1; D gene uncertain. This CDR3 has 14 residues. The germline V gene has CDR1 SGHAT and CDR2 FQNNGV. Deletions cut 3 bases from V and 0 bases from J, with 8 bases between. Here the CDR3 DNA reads TGTGCCAGCAGCTTCAGAACCCTGAACACTGAAGCTTTCTTT. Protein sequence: CASSFRTLNTEAFF.

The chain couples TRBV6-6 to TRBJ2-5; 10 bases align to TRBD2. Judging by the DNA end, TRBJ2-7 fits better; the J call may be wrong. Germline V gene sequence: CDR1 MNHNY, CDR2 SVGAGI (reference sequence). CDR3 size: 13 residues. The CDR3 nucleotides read TGTGCCAGCGCCGGACTAGCGGCCTACGAGCAGTACTTC. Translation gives CASAGLAAYEQYF.

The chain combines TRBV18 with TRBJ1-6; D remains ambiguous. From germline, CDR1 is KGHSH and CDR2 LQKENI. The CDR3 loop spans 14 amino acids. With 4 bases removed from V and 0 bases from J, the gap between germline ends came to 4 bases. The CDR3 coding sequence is TGTGCCAGCTCACAGAGCTCCTATAATTCACCCCTCCACTTT. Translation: CASSQSSYNSPLHF.

The CDR3 DNA reads as TGTGCCAGCAGCAAGGACAGGGTAGCGCTGACAGATACGCAGTATTTT. It yields the protein CASSKDRVALTDTQYF. This chain uses TRBV7-9 with TRBJ2-3, with TRBD1 identical over 8 bases. After removal of 5 bases from V and 3 bases from J, the junction contained 10 bases not matched to a gene. Germline CDR1 SEHNR, CDR2 FQNEAQ (reference sequence). The CDR3 sequence is 16 residues long. Filled out from reference TRBV7-9 and TRBJ2-3, the complete variable domain reads DTGVSQNPRHKITKRGQNVTFRCDPISEHNRLYWYRQTLGQGPEFLTYFQNEAQLEKSRLLSDRFSAERPKGSFSTLEIQRTEQGDSAMYLCASSKDRVALTDTQYFGPGTRLTVL.

Here the CDR3 DNA reads TGTGCCAGCAGTCATACCGGGGAGCTCACCGGGGAGCTGTTTTTT. Protein product: CASSHTGELTGELFF. This rearrangement joins TRBV27 to TRBJ2-2; possible D gene TRBD2, 5 bases. CDR1 is MNHEY and CDR2 is SMNVEV in the germline V gene (reference sequence). Between the trimmed V and J ends, which lost 5 bases and 4 bases, there was a span of 14 bases. The length of the CDR3 is 15 residues.

Written as DNA, the CDR3 is TGTGCCAGCAGCGTAGCCAGCGGCTACACAGATACGCAGTATTTT. Translating gives CASSVASGYTDTQYF. The J gene is TRBJ2-3, the V gene TRBV9; possibly TRBD2 for D (5 bases). The germline V gene has CDR1 SGDLS and CDR2 YYNGEE. The V gene lost 0 bases and the J gene lost 2 bases, with 10 bases spanning the gap. The CDR3 spans 15 residues.

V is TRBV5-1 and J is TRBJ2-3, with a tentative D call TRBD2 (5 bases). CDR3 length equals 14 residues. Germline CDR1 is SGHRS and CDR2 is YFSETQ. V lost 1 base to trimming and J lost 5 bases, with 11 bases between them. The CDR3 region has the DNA TGCGCCAGCAGCTTGCCCCCTAGCTTAGATACGCAGTATTTT. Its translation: CASSLPPSLDTQYF.

Written as DNA, the CDR3 is TGTGCCAGCAGCTTAGGAGGCCTCAATGAGCAGTTCTTC. Its translation: CASSLGGLNEQFF. The V gene is TRBV7-9, the J gene TRBJ2-1; D unclear. CDR3 length: 13 amino acids. CDR1 is SEHNR, CDR2 FQNEAQ, per germline (reference sequence). With 1 base removed from V and 6 bases from J, the gap between germline ends came to 7 bases. Filled out from reference TRBV7-9 and TRBJ2-1, the complete variable domain reads DTGVSQNPRHKITKRGQNVTFRCDPISEHNRLYWYRQTLGQGPEFLTYFQNEAQLEKSRLLSDRFSAERPKGSFSTLEIQRTEQGDSAMYLCASSLGGLNEQFFGPGTRLTVL.

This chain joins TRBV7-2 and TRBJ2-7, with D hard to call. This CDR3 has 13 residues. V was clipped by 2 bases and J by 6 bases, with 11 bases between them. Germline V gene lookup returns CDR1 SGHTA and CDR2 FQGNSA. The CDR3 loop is CASSLIRRSEQYF. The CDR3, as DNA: TGTGCCAGCAGCTTAATACGCCGGAGCGAGCAGTACTTC.

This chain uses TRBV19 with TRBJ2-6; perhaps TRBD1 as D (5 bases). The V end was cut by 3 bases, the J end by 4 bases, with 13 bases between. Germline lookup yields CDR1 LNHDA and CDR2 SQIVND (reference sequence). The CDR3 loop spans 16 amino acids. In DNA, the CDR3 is TGTGCCAGTAGTATGAACCAGGGCTCCGGGGCCAACGTCCTGACTTTC. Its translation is CASSMNQGSGANVLTF.

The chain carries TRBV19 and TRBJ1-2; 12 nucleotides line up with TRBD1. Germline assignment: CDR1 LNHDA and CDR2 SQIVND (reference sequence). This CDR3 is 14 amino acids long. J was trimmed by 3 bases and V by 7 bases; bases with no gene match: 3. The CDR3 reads CASTGTGGYYGYTF. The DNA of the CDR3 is TGTGCCAGTACCGGGACAGGGGGCTACTATGGCTACACCTTC. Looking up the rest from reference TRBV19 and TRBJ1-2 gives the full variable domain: DGGITQSPKYLFRKEGQNVTLSCEQNLNHDAMYWYRQDPGQGLRLIYYSQIVNDFQKGDIAEGYSVSREKKESFPLTVTSAQKNPTAFYLCASTGTGGYYGYTFGSGTRLTVV.

The CDR3 bases are TGCGCCAGCAGCTTGGGGGCTAGCGGGAATGTAGATACGCAGTATTTT. Protein product: CASSLGASGNVDTQYF. The rearrangement links TRBV5-1 to TRBJ2-3; TRBD2 aligns across 9 bases. The CDR3 covers 16 residues. V shed 0 bases, J shed 5 bases, and the junction held 7 bases outside the gene matches. Germline-derived CDR1 and CDR2 are SGHRS and YFSETQ.

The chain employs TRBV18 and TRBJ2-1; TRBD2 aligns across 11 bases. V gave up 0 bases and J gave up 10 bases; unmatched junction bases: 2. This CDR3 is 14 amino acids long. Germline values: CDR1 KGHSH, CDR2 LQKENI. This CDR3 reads CASSPPGLADEQFF. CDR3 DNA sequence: TGTGCCAGCTCACCACCGGGACTAGCGGACGAGCAGTTCTTC.

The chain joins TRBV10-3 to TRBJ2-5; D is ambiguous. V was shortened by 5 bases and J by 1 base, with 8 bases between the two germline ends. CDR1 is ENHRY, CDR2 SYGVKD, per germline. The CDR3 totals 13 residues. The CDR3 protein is CAISRTGQETQYF. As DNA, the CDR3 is TGTGCCATCAGTAGAACTGGCCAAGAGACCCAGTACTTC.

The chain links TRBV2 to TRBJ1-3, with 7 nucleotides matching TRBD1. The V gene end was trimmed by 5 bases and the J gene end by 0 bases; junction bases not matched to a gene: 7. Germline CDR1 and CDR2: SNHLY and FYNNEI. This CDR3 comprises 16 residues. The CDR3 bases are TGTGCCAGCAGTAGGACAGGCCTGAGCTCTGGAAACACCATATATTTT. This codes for CASSRTGLSSGNTIYF.

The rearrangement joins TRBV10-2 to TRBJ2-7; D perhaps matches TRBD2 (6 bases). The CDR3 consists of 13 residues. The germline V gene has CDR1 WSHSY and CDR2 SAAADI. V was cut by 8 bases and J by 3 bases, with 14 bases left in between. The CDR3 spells CASRGAVYYEQYF. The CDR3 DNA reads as TGCGCCAGCCGCGGGGCTGTTTACTACGAGCAGTACTTC.

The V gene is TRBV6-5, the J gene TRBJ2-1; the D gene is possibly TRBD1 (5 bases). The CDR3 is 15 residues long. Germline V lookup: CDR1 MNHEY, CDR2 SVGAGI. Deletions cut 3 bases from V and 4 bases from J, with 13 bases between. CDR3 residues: CASSYTTALYNEQFF. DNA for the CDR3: TGTGCCAGCAGTTATACGACAGCTCTATACAATGAGCAGTTCTTC.

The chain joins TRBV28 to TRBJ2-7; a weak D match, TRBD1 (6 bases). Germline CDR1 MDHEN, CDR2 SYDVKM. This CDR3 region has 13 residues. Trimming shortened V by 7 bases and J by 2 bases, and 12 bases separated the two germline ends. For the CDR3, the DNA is TGTGCCAGCAACTATGGGGGCGCCTACGAGCAGTACTTC. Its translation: CASNYGGAYEQYF.

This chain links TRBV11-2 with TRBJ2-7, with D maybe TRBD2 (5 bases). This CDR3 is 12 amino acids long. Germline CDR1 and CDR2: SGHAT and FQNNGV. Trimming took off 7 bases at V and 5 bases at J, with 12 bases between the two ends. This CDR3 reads CASKVALHEQYF. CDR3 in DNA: TGTGCCAGCAAAGTAGCGCTTCACGAGCAGTACTTC.

The CDR3 nucleotides are TGTGCCAGCAGTTTCACTAGCCACAATGAGCAGTTCTTC. Translated: CASSFTSHNEQFF. V usage is TRBV28 and J usage is TRBJ2-1, with D possibly TRBD2 on 6 matching bases. Germline loops: CDR1 MDHEN, CDR2 SYDVKM. The CDR3 is 13 residues long. Trimming left V 3 bases short and J 5 bases short, with 8 bases between.

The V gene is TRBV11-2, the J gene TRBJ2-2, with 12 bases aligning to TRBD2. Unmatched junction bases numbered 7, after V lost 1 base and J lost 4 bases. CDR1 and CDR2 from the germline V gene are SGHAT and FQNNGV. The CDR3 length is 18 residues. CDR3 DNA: TGTGCCAGCAGCTTAGGACTAGCGGGAGCCTCGAGCACCGGGGAGCTGTTTTTT. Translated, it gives CASSLGLAGASSTGELFF.

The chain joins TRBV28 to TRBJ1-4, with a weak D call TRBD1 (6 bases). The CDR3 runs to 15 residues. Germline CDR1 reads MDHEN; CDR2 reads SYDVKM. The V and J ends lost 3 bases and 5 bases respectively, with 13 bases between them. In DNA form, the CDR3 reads TGTGCCAGCAGTTTGAACACAGGGCTAAATGAAAAACTGTTTTTT. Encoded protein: CASSLNTGLNEKLFF.

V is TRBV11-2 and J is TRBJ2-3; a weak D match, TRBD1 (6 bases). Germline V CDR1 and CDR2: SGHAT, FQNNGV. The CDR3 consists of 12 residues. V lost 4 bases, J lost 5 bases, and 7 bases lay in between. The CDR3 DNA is TGTGCCAGCAGCTCGGACAGAGATACGCAGTATTTT. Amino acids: CASSSDRDTQYF.

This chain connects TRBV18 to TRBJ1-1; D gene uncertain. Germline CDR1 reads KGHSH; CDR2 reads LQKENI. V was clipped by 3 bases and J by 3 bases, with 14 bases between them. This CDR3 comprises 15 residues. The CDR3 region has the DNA TGTGCCAGCTCACCTCTGGCGGCGTGGGACACTGAAGCTTTCTTT. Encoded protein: CASSPLAAWDTEAFF.